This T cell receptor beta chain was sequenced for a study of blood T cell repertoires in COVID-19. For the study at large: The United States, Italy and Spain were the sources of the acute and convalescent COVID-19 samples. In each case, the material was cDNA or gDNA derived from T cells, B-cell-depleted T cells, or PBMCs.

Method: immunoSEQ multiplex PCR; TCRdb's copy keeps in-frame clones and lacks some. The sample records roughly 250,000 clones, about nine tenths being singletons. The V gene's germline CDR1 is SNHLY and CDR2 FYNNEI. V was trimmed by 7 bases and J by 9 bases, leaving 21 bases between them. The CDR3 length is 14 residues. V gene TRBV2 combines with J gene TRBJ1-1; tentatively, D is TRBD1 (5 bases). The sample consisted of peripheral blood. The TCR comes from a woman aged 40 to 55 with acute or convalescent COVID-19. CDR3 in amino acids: CASIVEGDSVKAFF. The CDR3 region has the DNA TGTGCCAGCATAGTGGAAGGGGATTCGGTAAAAGCTTTCTTT.